Below are 9 T cell receptor beta chains sequenced from a single sample in a study of identical twins. TCRdb used MiXCR to reprocess the 5' RACE reads, holding one entry per CDR3 protein. The repertoire holds 310,000 or so distinct CDR3 sequences, with approximately 8% as singletons. This sample also appeared in a second study, on yellow fever vaccine responses in identical twins.

The sequenced sample was memory (CD45RO+) T cells sorted from blood. The receptors derive from a woman between 18 and 29 years old in good health.

This clonotype was recorded many times. The chain carries TRBV29-1 and TRBJ2-1; TRBD2 matches at 8 bases. The junction had 7 bases not matched to a gene; V was cut back by 4 bases and J by 5 bases. This CDR3 region has 14 residues. Germline V gives CDR1 SQVTM, CDR2 ANQGSEA. CDR3 sequence reads: CSVGGGGGNNEQFF. In DNA, the CDR3 is TGCAGCGTTGGGGGCGGCGGGGGGAACAATGAGCAGTTCTTC.

The table lists this clonotype with a few counts. V and J are TRBV7-3 and TRBJ2-1; D is ambiguous. Trimming took off 5 bases at V and 8 bases at J, with 13 bases between the two ends. The germline V gene has CDR1 SGHTA and CDR2 FQGTGA. The CDR3 is 13 residues long. This chain's CDR3 is CASSPSPWDEQFF. The CDR3 region has the DNA TGTGCCAGCAGCCCCTCCCCTTGGGATGAGCAGTTCTTC.

V and J are TRBV5-6 and TRBJ1-2; 7 bases align to TRBD1. Germline trimming cut 4 bases from V and 5 bases from J; bases unmatched to any gene: 11. CDR3 length equals 15 residues. Germline loops: CDR1 SGHDT, CDR2 YYEEEE. CDR3 in DNA: TGTGCCAGCAGCGCGAGACAGGGAGGCAGGTATGGCTACACCTTC. Its translation is CASSARQGGRYGYTF.

This clonotype was recorded a few times. J is TRBJ2-1 and V is TRBV12-3 or TRBV12-4, with TRBD2 matching 8 bases. Unmatched junction bases numbered 12, after V lost 7 bases and J lost 4 bases. The CDR3 spans 16 residues. This chain's CDR3 is CASIPSGPRPYNEQFF. The CDR3 DNA follows: TGTGCCAGCATCCCTAGCGGGCCACGTCCATACAATGAGCAGTTCTTC.

This clonotype was observed many times. The V call is TRBV14, the J call TRBJ1-2; D perhaps matches TRBD1 (5 bases). Per the germline V gene, CDR1 is SGHDN and CDR2 is FVKESK. With 6 bases removed from V and 4 bases from J, the gap between germline ends came to 9 bases. This CDR3 has 12 amino acids. The CDR3 nucleotides are TGTGCCAGCAGTCCCGGGGCCTATGGCTACACCTTC. Translating gives CASSPGAYGYTF.

This clonotype came up a few times. This chain uses TRBV7-2 with TRBJ2-5; either TRBD1 or TRBD2 may fit D (5 bases each). Germline V gives CDR1 SGHTA, CDR2 FQGNSA. V lost 4 bases and J 4 bases, leaving 10 bases between the germline ends. This CDR3 is built from 13 residues. The CDR3 sequence: CASSWGRAETQYF. Here the CDR3 DNA reads TGTGCCAGCAGCTGGGGACGTGCAGAGACCCAGTACTTC.

This clonotype was detected a few times. The chain carries TRBV6-1 and TRBJ1-1; D not resolved. The CDR3 has 15 amino acids. With 5 bases removed from V and 4 bases from J, the gap between germline ends came to 17 bases. The germline gives CDR1 MNHNS, CDR2 SASEGT. The DNA of the CDR3 is TGTGCCAGCAGTATAGGGCCTAGGGTGGGCACTGAAGCTTTCTTT. Protein sequence: CASSIGPRVGTEAFF.

The chain has TRBV15 and TRBJ2-7; 8 nucleotides agree with TRBD2. The germline gives CDR1 LNHNV, CDR2 YYDKDF (reference sequence). Trimming cost V 0 bases and J 4 bases; bases outside gene matches: 5. This CDR3 comprises 15 residues. The CDR3 nucleotides are TGTGCCACCAGCAGAGATAGGAGCGGGGGTTACGAGCAGTACGTC. Its translation is CATSRDRSGGYEQYV.

This clonotype was seen more than once but under ten times. This chain links TRBV15 with TRBJ2-1; 14 bases line up with TRBD2. Germline lookup yields CDR1 LNHNV and CDR2 YYDKDF (reference sequence). The trim removed 3 bases at V and 8 bases at J, leaving 3 bases unmatched. CDR3 size: 15 residues. The CDR3 DNA sequence: TGTGCCACCAGCAGGGGACTAGCGGGAGAATATGAGCAGTTCTTC. Amino acids: CATSRGLAGEYEQFF. The full variable domain, its missing parts supplied by reference TRBV15 and TRBJ2-1, is DAMVIQNPRYQVTQFGKPVTLSCSQTLNHNVMYWYQQKSSQAPKLLFHYYDKDFNNEADTPDNFQSRRPNTSFCFLDIRSPGLGDTAMYLCATSRGLAGEYEQFFGPGTRLTVL.